This entry lists 11 T cell receptor beta chains sequenced from one sample in a study of Siglec-9 on CD8 T cells in melanoma. The assay was immunoSEQ multiplex PCR, and TCRdb's table has in-frame clones only and misses some. The profile shows around 39,000 clones, approximately 83% of them singletons. Sequencing used Siglec-9- CD8+ T cells sorted from blood. The receptors shown here come from a human donor in good health.

V gene TRBV19 combines with J gene TRBJ2-7; 10 nucleotides match TRBD1. V was clipped by 3 bases and J by 5 bases; unmatched bases: 7. Per germline, CDR1 LNHDA and CDR2 SQIVND (reference sequence). This CDR3 spans 15 amino acids. The CDR3 here is CASSISRQGANEQYF. Written as DNA, the CDR3 is TGTGCCAGTAGTATCTCCAGACAGGGGGCCAACGAGCAGTACTTC. Together with reference TRBV19 and TRBJ2-7, the CDR3 gives the full variable domain: DGGITQSPKYLFRKEGQNVTLSCEQNLNHDAMYWYRQDPGQGLRLIYYSQIVNDFQKGDIAEGYSVSREKKESFPLTVTSAQKNPTAFYLCASSISRQGANEQYFGPGTRLTVT.

The V gene is TRBV11-2, the J gene TRBJ1-1; a possible D gene is TRBD1 (5 bases). Germline V lookup: CDR1 SGHAT, CDR2 FQNNGV. The CDR3 totals 13 residues. V was clipped by 1 base and J by 4 bases, with 7 bases between them. Here the CDR3 DNA reads TGTGCCAGCAGCTTAGGGAGGGGCACTGAAGCTTTCTTT. It codes for CASSLGRGTEAFF. Combining the CDR3 with reference TRBV11-2 and TRBJ1-1 gives the whole variable domain EAGVAQSPRYKIIEKRQSVAFWCNPISGHATLYWYQQILGQGPKLLIQFQNNGVVDDSQLPKDRFSAERLKGVDSTLKIQPAKLEDSAVYLCASSLGRGTEAFFGQGTRLTVV.

The chain combines TRBV9 with TRBJ2-1, with TRBD1 matching over 7 bases. Germline loops: CDR1 SGDLS, CDR2 YYNGEE. The CDR3 runs 16 residues. Losses at the gene ends were 0 bases for V and 0 bases for J; bases not matched to a gene: 3. The CDR3 DNA reads as TGTGCCAGCAGCGTAGTGGGGGACAGCTCCTACAATGAGCAGTTCTTC. Encoded protein: CASSVVGDSSYNEQFF.

CDR3 protein: CASSQEQGWTYEQYF. In DNA form, the CDR3 reads TGTGCCAGCAGTCAAGAACAGGGATGGACCTACGAGCAGTACTTC. The rearrangement joins TRBV6-6 to TRBJ2-7; maybe TRBD1 (6 bases). The CDR3 consists of 15 residues. The germline gives CDR1 MNHNY, CDR2 SVGAGI (reference sequence). Trimming left V 5 bases short and J 2 bases short, with 16 bases between.

V gene TRBV21-1 combines with J gene TRBJ1-5; TRBD1 was called by the table and not checked on the DNA. TRBV21-1 is marked as a pseudogene. There are 19 residues in the CDR3. The CDR3 reads CASSKATPPPGVGNQPQHF. DNA for the CDR3: TGTGCCAGCAGCAAAGCAACTCCTCCTCCAGGGGTTGGCAATCAGCCCCAGCATTTT.

The rearrangement joins TRBV7-9 to TRBJ2-1, with D possibly matching TRBD2 (5 bases). The V gene's germline CDR1 is SEHNR and CDR2 FQNEAQ (reference sequence). This CDR3 is built from 13 residues. Trimming shortened V by 8 bases and J by 4 bases, and 12 bases separated the two germline ends. CDR3 coding DNA: TGTGCCAGCCATGACGGGATTTACAATGAGCAGTTCTTC. The encoded protein is CASHDGIYNEQFF.

This chain connects TRBV21-1 to TRBJ2-6; TRBD1, as called in the table, went unchecked against the DNA. TRBV21-1 is deemed a pseudogene. CDR3 length: 20 residues. CDR3 sequence (DNA): TGTGCCAGCAGCAACGAAAATTGGGCAGGGGGCGACTCTGGGGCCAACGTCCTGACTTTC. It specifies CASSNENWAGGDSGANVLTF.

The genes are TRBV29-1 and TRBJ2-1; 9 bases align to TRBD2. V dropped 3 bases and J dropped 5; count of bases not matched to a gene: 5. This CDR3 is built from 14 residues. The germline CDR1 and CDR2 sequences are SQVTM and ANQGSEA. CDR3: CSVDAGGPHNEQFF. The CDR3 coding sequence is TGCAGCGTTGACGCGGGAGGGCCTCACAATGAGCAGTTCTTC.

This clone has only a few counts. This chain connects TRBV25-1 to TRBJ2-7, with TRBD2 matching 7 bases. The CDR3 sequence is 14 residues long. V dropped 1 base and J dropped 5; count of bases not matched to a gene: 5. Germline values: CDR1 MGHDK, CDR2 SYGVNS. The DNA for the CDR3 is TGTGCCAGCAGTGAATGGGGGGGGAAGCACGAGCAGTACTTC. Its translation: CASSEWGGKHEQYF.

This chain uses TRBV7-9 with TRBJ2-5, with TRBD1 matching 7 bases. The germline CDR1 and CDR2 sequences are SEHNR and FQNEAQ (reference sequence). With 7 bases clipped from V and 2 bases from J, the junction kept 10 bases outside the gene matches. This CDR3 is 15 amino acids long. CDR3 sequence: CASNKRGQKQETQYF. CDR3 bases: TGTGCCAGCAACAAACGGGGACAGAAACAAGAGACCCAGTACTTC.

The chain employs TRBV19 and TRBJ2-7, with 7 bases aligning to TRBD2. Trimming took 4 bases from V and 1 from J; bases not matched to a gene: 7. CDR1 and CDR2 from the germline V gene are LNHDA and SQIVND (reference sequence). The CDR3 has 15 amino acids. The CDR3 bases are TGTGCCAGTAGTACGATAGCGGGCCTGTCCTACGAGCAGTACTTC. Encoded protein: CASSTIAGLSYEQYF.